This T cell receptor beta chain derives from a study of OX40 agonist ivuxolimab in advanced cancers. Study summary: Dose-escalation patients' cancers were hepatocellular carcinoma, melanoma, renal cell or head and neck cancer.

The CDR3 sequence is 14 residues long. Germline loops: CDR1 MNHEY, CDR2 SVGAGI. The V gene lost 7 bases and the J gene lost 6 bases, with 18 bases spanning the gap. The data were produced by immunoSEQ multiplex PCR, yet TCRdb's version contains in-frame clones alone and is incomplete. The repertoire consists of about 120,000 clones, with approximately 92% occurring once and the leading ten covering 0.15% to 0.16%. The V and J genes are TRBV6-5 and TRBJ1-1; maybe TRBD1 (5 bases). The clonotype originates from an adult with an advanced solid tumor such as melanoma, head and neck, liver or kidney cancer. Specimen: CD4+ or CD8+ T cells sorted from blood, collected in a trial of the OX40 agonist ivuxolimab. CDR3: CASNSPGASPEAFF. The CDR3 DNA is TGTGCCAGCAATTCCCCCGGGGCAAGCCCTGAAGCTTTCTTT.